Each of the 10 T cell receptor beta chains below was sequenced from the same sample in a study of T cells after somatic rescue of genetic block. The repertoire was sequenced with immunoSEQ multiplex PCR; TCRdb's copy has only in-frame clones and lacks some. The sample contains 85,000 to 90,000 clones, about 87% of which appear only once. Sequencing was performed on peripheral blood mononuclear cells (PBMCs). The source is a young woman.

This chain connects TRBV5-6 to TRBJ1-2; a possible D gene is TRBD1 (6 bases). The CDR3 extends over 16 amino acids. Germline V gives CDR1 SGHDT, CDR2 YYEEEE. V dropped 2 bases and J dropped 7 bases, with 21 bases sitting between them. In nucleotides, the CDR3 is TGTGCCAGCAGCTTTCTAAGGGGGGCCGCCTCTGCTGGCTACACCTTC. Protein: CASSFLRGAASAGYTF.

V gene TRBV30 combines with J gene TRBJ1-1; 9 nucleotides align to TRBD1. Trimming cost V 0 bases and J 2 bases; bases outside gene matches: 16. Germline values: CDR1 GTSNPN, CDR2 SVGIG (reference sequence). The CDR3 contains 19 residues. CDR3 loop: CAWSVPRGSWTGENTEAFF. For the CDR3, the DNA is TGTGCCTGGAGTGTCCCTAGGGGTTCTTGGACAGGGGAAAACACTGAAGCTTTCTTT.

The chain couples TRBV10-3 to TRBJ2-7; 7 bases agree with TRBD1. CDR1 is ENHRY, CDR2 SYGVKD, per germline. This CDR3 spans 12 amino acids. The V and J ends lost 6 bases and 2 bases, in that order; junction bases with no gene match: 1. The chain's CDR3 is CAISGTAYEQYF. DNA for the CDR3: TGTGCCATCAGCGGGACAGCCTACGAGCAGTACTTC.

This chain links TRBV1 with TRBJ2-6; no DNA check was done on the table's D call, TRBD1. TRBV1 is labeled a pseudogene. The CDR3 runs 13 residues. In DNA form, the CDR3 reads TGCACCAGCACACAAAGTCGGGCCAACGTCCTGACTTTC. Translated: CTSTQSRANVLTF.

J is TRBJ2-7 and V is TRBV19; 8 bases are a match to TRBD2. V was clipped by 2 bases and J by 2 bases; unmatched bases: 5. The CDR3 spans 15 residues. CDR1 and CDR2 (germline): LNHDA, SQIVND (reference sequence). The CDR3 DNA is TGTGCCAGTAGTATATCGAGCGGGGGCCCCTACGAGCAGTACTTC. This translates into CASSISSGGPYEQYF.

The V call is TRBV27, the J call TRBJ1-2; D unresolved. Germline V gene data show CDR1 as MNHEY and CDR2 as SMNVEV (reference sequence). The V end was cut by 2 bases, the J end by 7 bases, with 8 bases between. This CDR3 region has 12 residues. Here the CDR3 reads CASSLLFGGYTF. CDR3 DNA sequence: TGTGCCAGCAGTTTACTTTTTGGTGGCTACACCTTC.

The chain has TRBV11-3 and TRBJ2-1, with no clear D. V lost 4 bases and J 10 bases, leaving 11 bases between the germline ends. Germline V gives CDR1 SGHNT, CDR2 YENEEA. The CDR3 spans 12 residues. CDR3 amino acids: CASSYSRGEQFF. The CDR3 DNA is TGTGCCAGCAGCTACTCCCGCGGAGAGCAGTTCTTC.

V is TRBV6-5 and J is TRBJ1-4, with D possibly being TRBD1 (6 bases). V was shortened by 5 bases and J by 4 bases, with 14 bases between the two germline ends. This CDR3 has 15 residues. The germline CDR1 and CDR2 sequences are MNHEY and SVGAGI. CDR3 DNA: TGTGCCAGCAGTAGAACGGGACAACGTAATGAAAAACTGTTTTTT. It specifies CASSRTGQRNEKLFF.

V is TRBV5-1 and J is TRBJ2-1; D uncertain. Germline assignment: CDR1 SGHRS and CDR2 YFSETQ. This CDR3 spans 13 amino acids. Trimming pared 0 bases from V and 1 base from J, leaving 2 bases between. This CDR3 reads CASSLESYNEQFF. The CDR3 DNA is TGCGCCAGCAGCTTGGAATCCTACAATGAGCAGTTCTTC.

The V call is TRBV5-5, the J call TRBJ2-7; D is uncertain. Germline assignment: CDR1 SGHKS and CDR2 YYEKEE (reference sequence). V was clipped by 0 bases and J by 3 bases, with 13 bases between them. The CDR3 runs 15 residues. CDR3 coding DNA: TGTGCCAGCAGCTTGGATAATCCAGTTAACTACGAGCAGTACTTC. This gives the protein CASSLDNPVNYEQYF.